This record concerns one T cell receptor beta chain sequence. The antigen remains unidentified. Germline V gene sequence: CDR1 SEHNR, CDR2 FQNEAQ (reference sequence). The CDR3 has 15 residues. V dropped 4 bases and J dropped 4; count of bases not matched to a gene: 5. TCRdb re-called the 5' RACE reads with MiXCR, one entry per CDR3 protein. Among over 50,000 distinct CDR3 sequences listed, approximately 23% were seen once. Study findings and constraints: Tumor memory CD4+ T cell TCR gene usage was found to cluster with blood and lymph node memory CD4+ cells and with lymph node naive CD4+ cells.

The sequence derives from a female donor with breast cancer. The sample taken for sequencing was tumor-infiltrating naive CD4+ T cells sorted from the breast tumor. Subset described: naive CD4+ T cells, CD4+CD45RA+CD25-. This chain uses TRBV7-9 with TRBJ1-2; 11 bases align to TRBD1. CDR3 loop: CASSYGQGAAYGYTF. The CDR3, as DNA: TGTGCCAGCAGCTACGGACAGGGGGCGGCCTATGGCTACACCTTC. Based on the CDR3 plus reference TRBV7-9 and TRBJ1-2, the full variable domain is DTGVSQNPRHKITKRGQNVTFRCDPISEHNRLYWYRQTLGQGPEFLTYFQNEAQLEKSRLLSDRFSAERPKGSFSTLEIQRTEQGDSAMYLCASSYGQGAAYGYTFGSGTRLTVV.